These 10 T cell receptor delta chains came from one sample sequenced in a study of γδ T cells in repeated Plasmodium falciparum infection. Flow sorting of PBMC yielded separate Vgamma9/Vdelta2+ and Vdelta2-negative gammadelta T cell populations for bulk repertoire analysis. TCRdb made new clone calls on the multiplex PCR reads using CATT. This table holds around 49,000 delta-chain clones, approximately 2% found once. Sequencing was performed on gamma-delta T cells from blood. Every receptor here comes from a pool of human donors (malaria-infected and uninfected, not separated).

As concerns this clone: The TCRdb record carries a much larger clone's protein, which differs from this DNA's translation at residue 11; a read error is the likely cause, and the protein listed here is the DNA translation. This chain uses TRDV1 with TRDJ1, with 11 bases lining up with TRDD3. Since TCRdb gives no J gene, matching the DNA to germline was used here to assign it. This CDR3 has 24 amino acids. Per germline, CDR1 TSWWSYY and CDR2 QGS. The DNA of the CDR3 is TGTGCTCTTGGGGAACTAGATGCATCTGACTCCCCGTACTGGGGGATATGTGGTACCGATGAACTCATCTTT. Its translation: CALGELDASDSPYWGICGTDELIF.

In this sample, this clone turned up many times. A far larger clone lies a single base away; this is likely a read error. At the DNA level, this CDR3 is encoded by other sequences in the same sample as well. The gene calls are TRDV2 and TRDJ3, with TRDD3 matching over 12 bases. No J gene is reported in TCRdb; it was inferred here by comparing the DNA with germline. The CDR3 loop spans 21 amino acids. Germline V gives CDR1 GEAIGNYY, CDR2 EKD. The CDR3 DNA reads as TGTGCTTGTGACACTTTACTGGGGGATACACGATCCTCCTGGGACACCCGACAGATGTTTTTC. Translated: CACDTLLGDTRSSWDTRQMFF.

In this sample, this clone turned up many times. TCRdb attributes to this sequence the protein of a much larger clone, which differs from the DNA translation at residue 11; a read error is likely, and the protein displayed is translated from the DNA. The chain links TRDV1 to TRDJ2, with a weak D call TRDD2 (6 bases). No J segment appears in TCRdb, so it was assigned here by matching the sequence to germline. Trimming took off 4 bases at V and 3 bases at J, with 30 bases between the two ends. This CDR3 has 21 amino acids. Germline V gene lookup returns CDR1 TSWWSYY and CDR2 QGS. The chain's CDR3 is CALGGRLLLFRGPKVTAQLFF. CDR3 DNA: TGTGCTCTTGGGGGTCGACTCCTACTGTTTAGGGGGCCGAAGGTGACAGCACAACTCTTCTTT.

This clone was detected a few times. This DNA's translation differs at residue 17 from TCRdb's protein, which comes from a much larger clone; a read error is likely, and the protein shown is translated from the DNA. This chain links TRDV1 with TRDJ1, with D possibly being TRDD2 or TRDD3 (6 bases each). The J gene was missing in TCRdb and was found by matching the end of the DNA to germline. CDR1 and CDR2 (germline): TSWWSYY, QGS. V lost 3 bases and J lost 0, with 44 bases in between. This CDR3 spans 26 amino acids. This CDR3 reads CALGDPPIWIPIQLYWEIEHTDKLIF. CDR3 coding DNA: TGTGCTCTTGGGGATCCCCCCATTTGGATTCCTATCCAATTGTACTGGGAGATCGAACACACCGATAAACTCATCTTT.

This clone came up many times. TCRdb assigns this DNA the protein of a much larger clone, which departs from its translation at residue 13; this likely reflects a read error, and the protein shown comes from translating the DNA. V and J are TRAV38-2/DV8 and TRDJ1, with a possible D match to TRDD3 (5 bases). The J gene was not available in TCRdb and was assigned here by matching the DNA to germline segments. From germline, CDR1 is TSESDYY and CDR2 QEAYKQQN. The CDR3 loop spans 20 amino acids. V shed 0 bases and J shed 5 bases, with 29 bases lying between them. This CDR3 is CAYRSGTAFRVGGRRDKLIF. The DNA for the CDR3 is TGTGCTTATAGGAGCGGCACTGCTTTCCGAGTCGGGGGTCGCAGGGATAAACTCATCTTT.

Notes on this clone: The mismatch at residue 12 between this DNA's translation and the TCRdb protein of a much larger clone likely reflects a read error; the protein shown is translated from the DNA. The chain is built from TRDV1 and TRDJ1; no clear D gene. This CDR3 region has 16 residues. Germline V gene sequence: CDR1 TSWWSYY, CDR2 QGS. The CDR3 sequence is CALGEIRQGYTYKLIF. The DNA of the CDR3 is TGTGCTCTTGGGGAAATCCGTCAGGGGTACACCTATAAACTCATCTTT.

Comment on this clone: TCRdb has a much larger clone's protein, which differs at residue 5 from the translation of this DNA, likely because of a read error; what is shown is the protein translated from the DNA. The V gene is TRDV3, the J gene TRDJ1; weak D call: TRDD3 (5 bases). Germline CDR1 is TVYSNPD and CDR2 is GDNSRS (reference sequence). The germline V and J ends were trimmed by 4 bases and 4 bases, with 16 bases remaining between them. The CDR3 is 13 residues long. CDR3 residues: CASGETRVDKLIF. The CDR3 bases are TGTGCCTCCGGGGAAACCCGGGTCGATAAACTCATCTTT. Full variable domain (missing parts from reference TRDV3 and TRDJ1): CDKVTQSSPDQTVASGSEVVLLCTYDTVYSNPDLFWYRIRPDYSFQFVFYGDNSRSEGADFTQGRFSVKHILTQKAFHLVISPVRTEDSATYYCASGETRVDKLIFGKGTRVTVEP.

This clone has a count of ten or more. This likely came from a read error, as a far larger clone is one base away. Different DNA sequences within this sample yield the same CDR3. V usage is TRDV2 and J usage is TRDJ1; D is possibly TRDD3 (6 bases). Germline matching of the DNA provided the J gene here, since TCRdb leaves it blank. The CDR3 loop spans 20 amino acids. V lost 0 bases and J lost 0, with 25 bases in between. Germline V lookup: CDR1 GEAIGNYY, CDR2 EKD. The CDR3 sequence is CACDTVGGGYGEPYTDKLIF. The CDR3 bases are TGTGCCTGTGACACCGTTGGTGGGGGGTACGGGGAACCGTACACCGATAAACTCATCTTT.

This clone was found a few times. The translation of this DNA and the TCRdb protein of a much larger clone differ at residue 8, probably owing to a read error; the protein shown here is translated from the DNA. The chain links TRDV1 to TRDJ1; D not certain. The J gene is absent in TCRdb and was assigned here via DNA matching to germline. The CDR3 runs to 17 residues. V was pared by 8 bases and J by 3 bases, with 25 bases between. CDR1 is TSWWSYY and CDR2 is QGS in the germline V gene. The CDR3 nucleotides are TGTGCTCTTCCCCTTTTCTCGCGGCTACTCAAGGCCGATAAACTCATCTTT. This sequence encodes CALPLFSRLLKADKLIF.

A word on this clone: This DNA's translation and the protein TCRdb lists, from a much larger clone, do not match at residue 12, likely due to a read error; the protein shown is translated from the DNA. This chain joins TRAV14/DV4 and TRDJ1, with 9 bases identical to TRDD3. TCRdb leaves out the J gene; it was filled in here by matching the DNA to germline. The CDR3 covers 16 residues. Germline CDR1 reads TSDPSYG; CDR2 reads QGSYDQQN (reference sequence). This chain's CDR3 is CAMRETLWGDTGKLIF. DNA of the CDR3: TGTGCAATGAGAGAGACCCTCTGGGGGGATACCGGTAAACTCATCTTT.